Shown below are 15 T cell receptor beta chains from a single sample sequenced in a study of blood T cell repertoires in COVID-19. The table came from immunoSEQ multiplex PCR; TCRdb's copy has only in-frame clones and leaves some out. The sample holds 280,000 or so clones; about 89% are singletons and the top ten take 9.5% to 15%. The sequenced material came from peripheral blood. The receptors were sampled from a woman aged 60-75 years with acute or convalescent COVID-19.

CDR3 sequence reads: CASSEVGTEYGYTF. In nucleotides, the CDR3 is TGTGCCAGCAGTGAAGTAGGGACAGAATATGGCTACACCTTC. The chain is built from TRBV2 and TRBJ1-2, with 7 positions matching TRBD1. The CDR3 loop spans 14 amino acids. After removal of 1 base from V and 5 bases from J, the junction contained 4 bases not matched to a gene. Germline V lookup: CDR1 SNHLY, CDR2 FYNNEI.

The chain carries TRBV27 and TRBJ1-2; D is uncertain. Germline loops: CDR1 MNHEY, CDR2 SMNVEV (reference sequence). The CDR3 has 13 residues. V lost 3 bases and J 7 bases, leaving 12 bases between the germline ends. The CDR3 coding sequence is TGTGCCAGCAGTTTGAACCCAACTATTGGCTACACCTTC. It translates to CASSLNPTIGYTF.

The chain couples TRBV14 to TRBJ1-4; D is uncertain. With 4 bases removed from V and 0 bases from J, the gap between germline ends came to 9 bases. The CDR3 is 15 amino acids. Per germline, CDR1 SGHDN and CDR2 FVKESK. The CDR3 coding sequence is TGTGCCAGCAGCCCCCTTAGTGCAACTAATGAAAAACTGTTTTTT. Translation gives CASSPLSATNEKLFF.

The rearrangement links TRBV19 to TRBJ2-3, with 7 bases aligning to TRBD1. The germline V gene has CDR1 LNHDA and CDR2 SQIVND (reference sequence). V trimming: 3 bases; J trimming: 4 bases; junction bases outside the gene matches: 1. The CDR3 spans 13 residues. The CDR3 nucleotides read TGTGCCAGTAGTATCGACAGGGCAGATACGCAGTATTTT. It codes for CASSIDRADTQYF.

The chain is built from TRBV7-2 and TRBJ2-2; tentatively, D is TRBD1 (6 bases). CDR3 length: 16 amino acids. V was shortened by 5 bases and J by 4 bases, with 17 bases between the two germline ends. The germline gives CDR1 SGHTA, CDR2 FQGNSA. In DNA form, the CDR3 reads TGTGCCAGCAGCCCCGGACAGTCTTCTCTCACCGGGGAGCTGTTTTTT. Translated: CASSPGQSSLTGELFF.

In its sample, this clone was seen a few times. This chain connects TRBV18 to TRBJ1-1; 8 nucleotides line up with TRBD1. Unmatched junction bases numbered 4, after V lost 3 bases and J lost 1 base. The CDR3 covers 15 residues. Germline V gives CDR1 KGHSH, CDR2 LQKENI. CDR3 loop: CASSPSTGANTEAFF. The DNA for the CDR3 is TGTGCCAGCTCACCCTCGACAGGGGCGAACACTGAAGCTTTCTTT.

The rearrangement joins TRBV5-1 to TRBJ2-2, with 9 bases aligning to TRBD2. The V and J ends lost 2 bases and 6 bases, in that order; junction bases with no gene match: 8. The germline V gene has CDR1 SGHRS and CDR2 YFSETQ. The CDR3 is made up of 16 amino acids. The CDR3 DNA reads as TGCGCCAGCAGCTTAGGCGGGGGGGCCGGATCCGGGGAGCTGTTTTTT. It encodes CASSLGGGAGSGELFF.

This clone was detected only once. V is TRBV7-9 and J is TRBJ1-2; D not certain. Looked up from germline, CDR1 is SEHNR and CDR2 is FQNEAQ (reference sequence). The ends were cut back, 5 bases at V and 7 bases at J, with 17 bases in the middle. The CDR3 runs 14 residues. CDR3 bases: TGTGCCAGCAGCCCCTCGAGCAGGCTGGTTGGCTACACCTTC. This gives the protein CASSPSSRLVGYTF.

The chain couples TRBV28 to TRBJ2-5; D remains ambiguous. The V gene's germline CDR1 is MDHEN and CDR2 SYDVKM. The CDR3 consists of 13 residues. Trimming removed 3 bases from V and 0 bases from J, with 5 bases in between. Here the CDR3 reads CASSFGYQETQYF. DNA for the CDR3: TGTGCCAGCAGTTTCGGGTACCAAGAGACCCAGTACTTC.

The gene calls are TRBV6-2 or TRBV6-3 and TRBJ1-2, with TRBD1 matching over 7 bases. Germline V CDR1 and CDR2: MNHEY, SVGEGT. Trimming removed 5 bases from V and 0 bases from J; junction bases left unmatched: 15. There are 18 residues in the CDR3. As DNA, the CDR3 is TGTGCCAGCAGTAGACCTAGGGGGCGAAATCCCCCTAACTATGGCTACACCTTC. It translates to CASSRPRGRNPPNYGYTF.

This clone is a singleton in its sample. The rearrangement joins TRBV29-1 to TRBJ2-1, with D uncertain. This CDR3 spans 15 amino acids. The V end lost 4 bases, the J end lost 3 bases, and 16 bases lay between the germline ends. Per the germline V gene, CDR1 is SQVTM and CDR2 is ANQGSEA. The CDR3 bases are TGCAGCGTTGTCGGCCAAGAGACATTCTACAATGAGCAGTTCTTC. Its protein product is CSVVGQETFYNEQFF.

V gene TRBV3-1 (or the pseudogene TRBV3-2) combines with J gene TRBJ1-3; 9 bases align to TRBD1. From germline, CDR1 is LGHDT and CDR2 YNNKEL (reference sequence). The CDR3 loop spans 18 amino acids. The V gene end was trimmed by 3 bases and the J gene end by 4 bases; junction bases not matched to a gene: 13. The CDR3 loop is CASSQSPSGTGSGNTIYF. The CDR3 nucleotides are TGTGCCAGCAGCCAGAGTCCTTCCGGGACAGGGTCAGGAAACACCATATATTTT.

V and J are TRBV5-4 and TRBJ1-3; D is possibly TRBD1 (5 bases). Trimming stripped 4 bases from V and 0 bases from J, with 11 bases between. The CDR3 spans 15 residues. Germline loops: CDR1 SGHNT, CDR2 YYREEE (reference sequence). This CDR3 is CASSRDGGSGNTIYF. The CDR3 nucleotides are TGTGCCAGCAGCCGAGACGGGGGCTCTGGAAACACCATATATTTT.

The chain is built from TRBV3-1 (or the pseudogene TRBV3-2) and TRBJ1-1; no firm D call. Germline CDR1 is LGHDT and CDR2 is YNNKEL (reference sequence). Deletions cut 4 bases from V and 11 bases from J, with 17 bases between. The CDR3 totals 13 residues. The CDR3 reads CASSRLRRESAFF. The CDR3 DNA reads TGTGCCAGCAGCCGCCTTAGGAGGGAGTCGGCTTTCTTT.

V usage is TRBV27 and J usage is TRBJ1-4, with no clear D. The V end was cut by 5 bases, the J end by 1 base, with 17 bases between. The CDR3 consists of 17 residues. The germline V gene encodes CDR1 MNHEY and CDR2 SMNVEV (reference sequence). The chain's CDR3 is CASSLHPRGVTNEKLFF. CDR3 in DNA: TGTGCCAGCAGTCTCCACCCTCGCGGAGTAACTAATGAAAAACTGTTTTTT. Complete variable domain (other parts from reference TRBV27 and TRBJ1-4): EAQVTQNPRYLITVTGKKLTVTCSQNMNHEYMSWYRQDPGLGLRQIYYSMNVEVTDKGDVPEGYKVSRKEKRNFPLILESPSPNQTSLYFCASSLHPRGVTNEKLFFGSGTQLSVL.